This passage covers 31 T cell receptor beta chains from one sample sequenced in a study of CD8 T cells in ankylosing spondylitis. TCRdb used MiXCR to reprocess the 5' RACE reads, holding one entry per CDR3 protein. The sample includes roughly 150,000 distinct CDR3 sequences, roughly 10% of them seen just once. Sample: blood, either unsorted or a sorted T cell fraction (not recorded which). The receptors shown here come from a female donor with ankylosing spondylitis or in good health (not recorded which).

This clonotype turned up a few times. The chain employs TRBV21-1 and TRBJ1-5; the D segment call TRBD1 is taken from the table without a DNA check. TRBV21-1 is designated a pseudogene. The CDR3 has 18 amino acids. CDR3 in amino acids: CASSNGDRVFFGNQPQHF. CDR3 bases: TGTGCCAGCAGCAATGGGGACAGGGTATTCTTTGGCAATCAGCCCCAGCATTTT.

This clonotype was seen at least ten times. The J gene is TRBJ2-7, the V gene TRBV20-1, with 8 bases aligning to TRBD2. Trimming at V came to 6 bases and at J to 5 bases, leaving 9 bases not matched to a gene. Germline V gives CDR1 DFQATT, CDR2 SNEGSKA (reference sequence). This CDR3 comprises 13 residues. The CDR3 protein is CSATSGSRHEQYF. The CDR3 bases are TGCAGTGCAACCAGCGGGAGTAGGCACGAGCAGTACTTC.

This chain links TRBV29-1 with TRBJ2-1, with TRBD2 matching 7 bases. CDR3 size: 13 residues. Germline assignment: CDR1 SQVTM and CDR2 ANQGSEA. The V and J ends lost 4 bases and 9 bases, in that order; junction bases with no gene match: 9. CDR3 protein: CSVVTSFGFEQFF. In DNA form, the CDR3 reads TGCAGCGTTGTGACTAGCTTTGGATTTGAGCAGTTCTTC.

The chain carries TRBV2 and TRBJ1-1, with 9 nucleotides matching TRBD1. The CDR3 totals 16 residues. Trimming at V came to 4 bases and at J to 6 bases, leaving 12 bases not matched to a gene. From germline, CDR1 is SNHLY and CDR2 FYNNEI. The CDR3 sequence is CASSVRDRADAAEAFF. The DNA of the CDR3 is TGTGCCAGCAGTGTCCGGGACAGGGCGGATGCGGCTGAAGCTTTCTTT.

V gene TRBV24-1 combines with J gene TRBJ2-3; 7 positions match TRBD2. This CDR3 has 14 residues. CDR1 is KGHDR and CDR2 is SFDVKD in the germline V gene. Unmatched junction bases numbered 10, after V lost 10 bases and J lost 4 bases. CDR3 amino acids: CATSLGGSADTQYF. CDR3 sequence (DNA): TGTGCCACTTCCTTGGGCGGGAGTGCAGATACGCAGTATTTT.

This clonotype was found many times. The chain has TRBV5-1 and TRBJ1-1, with TRBD1 identical over 11 bases. With 4 bases clipped from V and 2 bases from J, the junction kept 7 bases outside the gene matches. This CDR3 has 16 residues. Germline V lookup: CDR1 SGHRS, CDR2 YFSETQ. CDR3 amino acids: CASSRGQGAANTEAFF. CDR3 coding DNA: TGCGCCAGCAGCCGCGGACAGGGGGCAGCCAACACTGAAGCTTTCTTT.

CDR3 loop: CASKTGTEDRGTQYF. The CDR3 DNA is TGTGCCAGCAAAACCGGGACAGAGGATCGGGGTACGCAGTATTTT. V is TRBV7-6 and J is TRBJ2-3; 7 bases map to TRBD1. Germline assignment: CDR1 SGHVS and CDR2 FNYEAQ. Unmatched junction bases numbered 15, after V lost 7 bases and J lost 8 bases. The CDR3 spans 15 residues.

This clonotype has ten or more counts. The chain joins TRBV20-1 to TRBJ2-3; D unclear. Between the trimmed V and J ends, which lost 6 bases and 4 bases, there was a span of 11 bases. Germline V CDR1 and CDR2: DFQATT, SNEGSKA (reference sequence). The CDR3 is 12 residues long. CDR3 sequence reads: CSALPGSDTQYF. The CDR3 DNA follows: TGCAGTGCGCTCCCAGGATCAGATACGCAGTATTTT.

This clonotype was seen at least ten times. This chain uses TRBV6-1 with TRBJ2-2; D gene unclear. This CDR3 is built from 14 residues. CDR1 is MNHNS, CDR2 SASEGT, per germline. Trimming left V 6 bases short and J 3 bases short, with 11 bases between. The CDR3, as DNA: TGTGCCAGCAGGGACGGAGAGTACACCGGGGAGCTGTTTTTT. This translates into CASRDGEYTGELFF.

This clonotype was seen only a few times. The CDR3 is CASSTGQGADEKLFF. In nucleotides, the CDR3 is TGTGCCAGCAGTACAGGACAGGGGGCCGATGAAAAACTGTTTTTT. The rearrangement links TRBV28 to TRBJ1-4; 11 bases align to TRBD1. Germline V gives CDR1 MDHEN, CDR2 SYDVKM. J gave up 6 bases and V 5 bases, and 5 bases lay outside the gene matches. The CDR3 is 15 amino acids.

The chain has TRBV27 and TRBJ2-7; D call uncertain. From germline, CDR1 is MNHEY and CDR2 SMNVEV (reference sequence). This CDR3 has 17 residues. Trimming took 0 bases from V and 2 from J, leaving 17 bases between them. As DNA, the CDR3 is TGTGCCAGCAGTTTATCGTGGGGTAACCCCATGACCTACGAGCAGTACTTC. Its translation is CASSLSWGNPMTYEQYF.

The chain uses TRBV7-9 and TRBJ1-4; D remains unclear. CDR1 and CDR2 from the germline V gene are SEHNR and FQNEAQ (reference sequence). Deletions cut 7 bases from V and 5 bases from J, with 11 bases between. CDR3 length equals 13 residues. CDR3 coding DNA: TGTGCCAGCACCAAAGGTCGAAATGAAAAACTGTTTTTT. Its translation: CASTKGRNEKLFF. Full variable domain (outside the CDR3, taken from reference TRBV7-9 and TRBJ1-4): DTGVSQNPRHKITKRGQNVTFRCDPISEHNRLYWYRQTLGQGPEFLTYFQNEAQLEKSRLLSDRFSAERPKGSFSTLEIQRTEQGDSAMYLCASTKGRNEKLFFGSGTQLSVL.

V gene TRBV20-1 combines with J gene TRBJ1-1; D remains ambiguous. V lost 2 bases, J lost 4 bases, and 11 bases lay in between. Germline V gives CDR1 DFQATT, CDR2 SNEGSKA (reference sequence). This CDR3 has 13 residues. CDR3 sequence: CSARPPQSTEAFF. The DNA of the CDR3 is TGCAGTGCTAGACCCCCCCAGAGCACTGAAGCTTTCTTT.

The chain has TRBV14 and TRBJ2-7; no firm D call. The CDR3 has 17 amino acids. Trimming took 3 bases from V and 1 from J, leaving 19 bases between them. Germline CDR1 reads SGHDN; CDR2 reads FVKESK. The CDR3 protein is CASSHRPTVGLSYEQYF. CDR3 sequence (DNA): TGTGCCAGCAGCCACCGGCCGACCGTGGGGTTATCCTACGAGCAGTACTTC. The full variable domain, rest sourced from reference TRBV14 and TRBJ2-7, is EAGVTQFPSHSVIEKGQTVTLRCDPISGHDNLYWYRRVMGKEIKFLLHFVKESKQDESGMPNNRFLAERTGGTYSTLKVQPAELEDSGVYFCASSHRPTVGLSYEQYFGPGTRLTVT.

This clonotype has just a few counts. The CDR3 region is CASSLVERSSYEQYF. CDR3 coding DNA: TGCGCCAGCAGCTTGGTAGAGCGGAGCTCCTACGAGCAGTACTTC. The gene calls are TRBV5-1 and TRBJ2-7; D is possibly TRBD2 (5 bases). The CDR3 spans 15 residues. The V gene lost 0 bases and the J gene lost 0 bases, with 10 bases spanning the gap. Germline-derived CDR1 and CDR2 are SGHRS and YFSETQ.

This clonotype was found a few times. The genes are TRBV12-3 or TRBV12-4 and TRBJ1-2; D is possibly TRBD1 (6 bases). The CDR3 sequence is 13 residues long. Trimming left V 5 bases short and J 8 bases short, with 15 bases between. CDR3 sequence: CASSLDSEAGYTF. As DNA, the CDR3 is TGTGCCAGCAGTCTGGACAGCGAAGCAGGCTACACCTTC.

This clonotype was detected ten times or more. The chain has TRBV7-9 and TRBJ2-3, with D perhaps being TRBD1 or TRBD2 (5 bases each). The CDR3 spans 16 residues. Trimming removed 5 bases from V and 0 bases from J, with 15 bases in between. Germline CDR1 and CDR2: SEHNR and FQNEAQ (reference sequence). The CDR3 DNA reads as TGTGCCAGCAGCCCACTTCAGGGAGTAAGCACAGATACGCAGTATTTT. Its protein product is CASSPLQGVSTDTQYF.

This sequence joins TRBV30 and TRBJ1-4; 7 bases line up with TRBD1. J gave up 3 bases and V 1 base, and 2 bases lay outside the gene matches. The V gene's germline CDR1 is GTSNPN and CDR2 SVGIG (reference sequence). This CDR3 has 14 amino acids. CDR3 protein: CAWSEGTANEKLFF. CDR3 in DNA: TGTGCCTGGAGTGAGGGGACAGCTAATGAAAAACTGTTTTTT.

In its sample, this clonotype was seen a few times. V and J are TRBV7-6 and TRBJ2-7, with 7 bases aligning to TRBD1. Germline values: CDR1 SGHVS, CDR2 FNYEAQ. V shed 3 bases, J shed 3 bases, and the junction held 8 bases outside the gene matches. CDR3 length: 15 amino acids. Here the CDR3 reads CASSFGGTASYEQYF. The CDR3 nucleotides are TGTGCCAGCAGCTTTGGTGGGACAGCCAGCTACGAGCAGTACTTC. The full variable domain, with the rest looked up from reference TRBV7-6 and TRBJ2-7, is GAGVSQSPRYKVTKRGQDVALRCDPISGHVSLYWYRQALGQGPEFLTYFNYEAQQDKSGLPNDRFSAERPEGSISTLTIQRTEQRDSAMYRCASSFGGTASYEQYFGPGTRLTVT.

This clonotype was observed a few times. The genes are TRBV12-3 or TRBV12-4 and TRBJ2-1; 8 bases are shared with TRBD2. The CDR3 runs to 14 residues. J gave up 8 bases and V 7 bases, and 10 bases lay outside the gene matches. The CDR3 DNA reads as TGTGCCAGCACCGGCGAGCGGGAGCCCTATGAGCAGTTCTTC. Its translation: CASTGEREPYEQFF.

The chain carries TRBV4-3 and TRBJ2-1, with 7 bases matching TRBD2. This CDR3 has 16 amino acids. Germline CDR1 reads LGHNA; CDR2 reads YSLEER. After removal of 0 bases from V and 6 bases from J, the junction contained 8 bases not matched to a gene. The CDR3 loop reads CASSQEGSGNSNEQFF. The CDR3 nucleotides read TGCGCCAGCAGCCAAGAAGGCAGCGGGAACAGCAATGAGCAGTTCTTC.

V and J are TRBV4-3 and TRBJ2-2; a possible D gene is TRBD1 (6 bases). CDR1 is LGHNA and CDR2 is YSLEER in the germline V gene. Deletions cut 0 bases from V and 6 bases from J, with 17 bases between. CDR3 size: 17 residues. This CDR3 reads CASSQDFRGDRSGELFF. The CDR3 region has the DNA TGCGCCAGCAGCCAAGACTTTCGCGGCGACAGGTCCGGGGAGCTGTTTTTT.

The sample holds many counts of this clonotype. The V and J genes are TRBV29-1 and TRBJ1-1, with 7 positions matching TRBD1. There are 12 residues in the CDR3. J was trimmed by 1 base and V by 5 bases; bases with no gene match: 1. From germline, CDR1 is SQVTM and CDR2 ANQGSEA. Written as DNA, the CDR3 is TGCAGCGTTAGGGGGCCGAACACTGAAGCTTTCTTT. Amino acids: CSVRGPNTEAFF.

J is TRBJ1-6 and V is TRBV27, with TRBD1 matching over 7 bases. The germline V gene has CDR1 MNHEY and CDR2 SMNVEV (reference sequence). The trim removed 6 bases at V and 8 bases at J, leaving 7 bases unmatched. This CDR3 region has 14 residues. CDR3 sequence: CASRAGTEDSPLHF. DNA for the CDR3: TGTGCCAGCAGGGCTGGGACAGAAGATTCACCCCTCCACTTT.

The chain carries TRBV7-2 and TRBJ2-7, with TRBD1 as a possible D gene (6 bases). The length of the CDR3 is 14 residues. With 5 bases removed from V and 2 bases from J, the gap between germline ends came to 13 bases. Germline V lookup: CDR1 SGHTA, CDR2 FQGNSA. The CDR3 region has the DNA TGTGCCAGCAGCGCCCGGGACAAGCCCTACGAGCAGTACTTC. Its protein product is CASSARDKPYEQYF.

CDR3 residues: CASTHTAGGAGELFF. The CDR3, as DNA: TGTGCCAGCACCCATACGGCGGGAGGAGCGGGGGAGCTGTTTTTT. V usage is TRBV7-9 and J usage is TRBJ2-2, with TRBD2 matching 8 bases. Per the germline V gene, CDR1 is SEHNR and CDR2 is FQNEAQ (reference sequence). The junction had 12 bases not matched to a gene; V was cut back by 7 bases and J by 8 bases. The CDR3 consists of 15 residues. The full variable domain, with the rest looked up from reference TRBV7-9 and TRBJ2-2, is DTGVSQNPRHKITKRGQNVTFRCDPISEHNRLYWYRQTLGQGPEFLTYFQNEAQLEKSRLLSDRFSAERPKGSFSTLEIQRTEQGDSAMYLCASTHTAGGAGELFFGEGSRLTVL.

This clonotype was counted a few times. The V gene is TRBV7-9, the J gene TRBJ2-1; TRBD1 agrees at 9 bases. The CDR3 consists of 15 residues. The germline gives CDR1 SEHNR, CDR2 FQNEAQ (reference sequence). With V trimmed by 8 bases and J by 4 bases, 9 bases remained unmatched. This CDR3 reads CASGDRDRVYNEQFF. Written as DNA, the CDR3 is TGTGCCAGCGGGGACCGGGACAGGGTTTACAATGAGCAGTTCTTC.

This clonotype came up a few times. The chain recombines TRBV11-2 with TRBJ1-2; D unclear. The CDR3 sequence is 9 residues long. CDR1 and CDR2 (germline): SGHAT, FQNNGV. The V end was cut by 8 bases, the J end by 6 bases, with 4 bases between. The CDR3 DNA is TGTGCCAGCGGTGATGGCTACACCTTC. This codes for CASGDGYTF.

Only a few counts were recorded for this clonotype. This sequence joins TRBV6-1 and TRBJ2-3; a possible D gene is TRBD1 (6 bases). Trimming removed 5 bases from V and 3 bases from J, with 9 bases in between. Germline lookup yields CDR1 MNHNS and CDR2 SASEGT. This CDR3 region has 13 residues. CDR3 sequence reads: CASSPQGTDTQYF. CDR3 in DNA: TGTGCCAGCAGTCCCCAGGGGACAGATACGCAGTATTTT.

This sequence joins TRBV20-1 and TRBJ2-2; D gene unclear. The CDR3 runs 16 residues. Between the trimmed V and J ends, which lost 0 bases and 1 base, there was a span of 12 bases. Per germline, CDR1 DFQATT and CDR2 SNEGSKA (reference sequence). CDR3: CSARDETVLNTGELFF. The CDR3 DNA follows: TGCAGTGCTAGAGATGAAACAGTTCTGAACACCGGGGAGCTGTTTTTT.

Many counts were recorded for this clonotype. The chain combines TRBV27 with TRBJ2-7; 8 bases line up with TRBD2. The V and J ends lost 6 bases and 7 bases, in that order; junction bases with no gene match: 2. The germline V gene encodes CDR1 MNHEY and CDR2 SMNVEV (reference sequence). There are 11 residues in the CDR3. The CDR3: CASSSGGEQYF. The CDR3 DNA is TGTGCCAGCAGCTCGGGGGGGGAGCAGTACTTC.